A single sample gave rise to the 30 T cell receptor beta chains below, sequenced in a study of cytomegalovirus exposure and HLA in healthy donors. Primers for the PCR totalled 60 Vbeta and 13 Jbeta. Generated by immunoSEQ multiplex PCR, the TCRdb table keeps only in-frame clones and is missing some. The sample lists about 260,000 clones; roughly 86% were seen once. Sequenced material: PBMCs. The receptors derive from a woman in her thirties or forties in good health and CMV-seropositive.

This chain links TRBV4-1 with TRBJ2-1; D ambiguous. With 0 bases removed from V and 4 bases from J, the gap between germline ends came to 10 bases. Germline loops: CDR1 MGHRA, CDR2 YSYEKL. The CDR3 contains 15 residues. Here the CDR3 DNA reads TGCGCCAGCAGCCAAGATCTTTCAGATTACAATGAGCAGTTCTTC. The encoded protein is CASSQDLSDYNEQFF.

The chain uses TRBV6-5 and TRBJ2-1; 13 bases are shared with TRBD2. Germline assignment: CDR1 MNHEY and CDR2 SVGAGI. This CDR3 has 15 amino acids. V lost 6 bases and J lost 7; bases outside the gene matches: 6. CDR3 DNA sequence: TGTGCCAGCAGCCGCGGACTAGCGGGAGTAAATGAGCAGTTCTTC. Its translation: CASSRGLAGVNEQFF.

This chain joins TRBV7-9 and TRBJ2-2; D unclear. V lost 4 bases to trimming and J lost 0 bases, with 6 bases between them. CDR1 is SEHNR and CDR2 is FQNEAQ in the germline V gene (reference sequence). This CDR3 comprises 14 residues. The CDR3, as DNA: TGTGCCAGCAGCTACTATACGAACACCGGGGAGCTGTTTTTT. It is translated as CASSYYTNTGELFF.

The genes are TRBV12-1 and TRBJ2-3; TRBD2 reflects the table's D call only, with no check against the DNA. TRBV12-1 is recorded as a pseudogene. This CDR3 spans 19 amino acids. For the CDR3, the DNA is TGTGCCAGCAGCTTTTCGGTACTAGCGGGAGGACAAAGCACAGATACGCAGTATTTT. This codes for CASSFSVLAGGQSTDTQYF.

The chain recombines TRBV4-1 with TRBJ2-1, with D uncertain. Germline loops: CDR1 MGHRA, CDR2 YSYEKL. V was trimmed by 0 bases and J by 0 bases, leaving 12 bases between them. The CDR3 runs 17 residues. In DNA form, the CDR3 reads TGCGCCAGCAGCCAAGAGATGGCGGCGAGCTCCTACAATGAGCAGTTCTTC. Translated, it gives CASSQEMAASSYNEQFF.

The chain links TRBV27 to TRBJ2-1, with D perhaps TRBD2 (6 bases). Germline CDR1 and CDR2: MNHEY and SMNVEV (reference sequence). V lost 7 bases and J lost 7, with 11 bases in between. CDR3 length: 12 amino acids. DNA of the CDR3: TGTGCCAGCACCGATGGGGGGAATGAGCAGTTCTTC. This sequence encodes CASTDGGNEQFF.

This clone was picked up a small number of times. The chain carries TRBV30 and TRBJ2-1, with 7 bases aligning to TRBD2. The CDR3 extends over 15 amino acids. The V gene end was trimmed by 3 bases and the J gene end by 1 base; junction bases not matched to a gene: 6. Germline CDR1 is GTSNPN and CDR2 is SVGIG (reference sequence). The CDR3: CAWRRRELSYNEQFF. In nucleotides, the CDR3 is TGTGCCTGGAGACGGCGGGAGTTATCCTACAATGAGCAGTTCTTC. Looking up the rest from reference TRBV30 and TRBJ2-1 gives the full variable domain: SQTIHQWPATLVQPVGSPLSLECTVEGTSNPNLYWYRQAAGRGLQLLFYSVGIGQISSEVPQNLSASRPQDRQFILSSKKLLLSDSGFYLCAWRRRELSYNEQFFGPGTRLTVL.

The J gene is TRBJ2-1, the V gene TRBV11-3; 10 nucleotides match TRBD2. The germline V gene has CDR1 SGHNT and CDR2 YENEEA. After removal of 2 bases from V and 5 bases from J, the junction contained 3 bases not matched to a gene. The CDR3 is 15 residues long. The CDR3 bases are TGTGCCAGCAGCTTATTACTAGCGGGGCACAATGAGCAGTTCTTC. Encoded protein: CASSLLLAGHNEQFF.

This chain links TRBV9 with TRBJ2-1; TRBD2 is a possible D gene (5 bases). CDR1 is SGDLS, CDR2 YYNGEE, per germline. CDR3 length: 15 residues. The ends were cut back, 0 bases at V and 9 bases at J, with 16 bases in the middle. DNA of the CDR3: TGTGCCAGCAGCGTAGTCCCCCGAGCTGAGGGTGAGCAGTTCTTC. The encoded protein is CASSVVPRAEGEQFF.

This chain uses TRBV5-1 with TRBJ2-1, with D possibly being TRBD1 (5 bases). The V end was cut by 1 base, the J end by 5 bases, with 13 bases between. The CDR3 totals 15 residues. Germline CDR1 SGHRS, CDR2 YFSETQ. The CDR3 loop is CASSLWQGPDNEQFF. CDR3 nucleotides: TGCGCCAGCAGCTTGTGGCAGGGCCCCGACAATGAGCAGTTCTTC.

This chain joins TRBV19 and TRBJ2-7, with 7 bases fitting TRBD2. Germline V gives CDR1 LNHDA, CDR2 SQIVND (reference sequence). This CDR3 has 15 amino acids. V lost 3 bases, J lost 2 bases, and 7 bases stayed unmatched. The CDR3 here is CASSMKASGPYEQYF. The CDR3 coding sequence is TGTGCCAGTAGTATGAAGGCTAGCGGACCCTACGAGCAGTACTTC.

The rearrangement uses TRBV18 and TRBJ2-7; a weak D match, TRBD2 (5 bases). There are 15 residues in the CDR3. The germline V gene has CDR1 KGHSH and CDR2 LQKENI. V was shortened by 3 bases and J by 5 bases, with 17 bases between the two germline ends. CDR3 protein: CASSPAAGLANEQYF. The CDR3 bases are TGTGCCAGCTCACCCGCCGCCGGCCTAGCCAACGAGCAGTACTTC.

This clone appeared once. The V and J genes are TRBV7-3 and TRBJ2-1; 8 nucleotides line up with TRBD2. The CDR3 totals 15 residues. The V gene's germline CDR1 is SGHTA and CDR2 FQGTGA. The ends lost 2 bases at V and 7 bases at J; junction bases unmatched: 7. The CDR3 DNA follows: TGTGCCAGCAGCTTAGGGTCCGGGAGGGAGAATGAGCAGTTCTTC. Translated, it gives CASSLGSGRENEQFF.

The chain combines TRBV4-1 with TRBJ2-5; perhaps TRBD2 as D (6 bases). The germline V and J ends were trimmed by 0 bases and 4 bases, with 9 bases remaining between them. This CDR3 is 14 amino acids long. Per germline, CDR1 MGHRA and CDR2 YSYEKL. Here the CDR3 DNA reads TGCGCCAGCAGCCAAGATCGGGGGAGAGAGACCCAGTACTTC. The encoded protein is CASSQDRGRETQYF.

This chain joins TRBV10-3 and TRBJ2-1; 14 positions agree with TRBD2. The CDR3 is 15 amino acids. The V gene's germline CDR1 is ENHRY and CDR2 SYGVKD. With V trimmed by 10 bases and J by 8 bases, 10 bases remained unmatched. The CDR3 region has the DNA TGTGCCACCATTTCGACTAGCGGGAGGGCCGATGAGCAGTTCTTC. This sequence encodes CATISTSGRADEQFF.

The CDR3 region has the DNA TGTGCCAGCAGTTACTCTAATAGCGGACCCTACGAGCAGTACTTC. Protein sequence: CASSYSNSGPYEQYF. The rearrangement links TRBV6-5 to TRBJ2-7; perhaps TRBD2 as D (6 bases). The germline CDR1 and CDR2 sequences are MNHEY and SVGAGI. This CDR3 has 15 amino acids. The ends were cut back, 0 bases at V and 2 bases at J, with 11 bases in the middle.

In its sample, this clone was seen a few times. This rearrangement joins TRBV7-9 to TRBJ2-7; 14 nucleotides agree with TRBD2. Looked up from germline, CDR1 is SEHNR and CDR2 is FQNEAQ (reference sequence). The V and J ends lost 1 base and 3 bases, in that order; junction bases with no gene match: 5. There are 17 residues in the CDR3. The CDR3, as DNA: TGTGCCAGCAGCTTAGGAGGGACTAGCGGGAGTTTCTACGAGCAGTACTTC. Translation: CASSLGGTSGSFYEQYF.

This clone was observed a single time. The junction shows a germline mismatch at one end, possibly a read error. CDR3 sequence: CSSSLAGQGITDTQYF. The CDR3 DNA sequence: TGTTCCAGCAGCTTAGCGGGACAGGGAATCACAGATACGCAGTATTTT. The chain links TRBV7-9 to TRBJ2-3; TRBD1 is a possible D gene (9 bases). Germline loops: CDR1 SEHNR, CDR2 FQNEAQ (reference sequence). The CDR3 covers 16 residues.

V is TRBV4-3 and J is TRBJ2-3, with TRBD2 matching 7 bases. CDR1 and CDR2 from the germline V gene are LGHNA and YSLEER. CDR3 size: 16 residues. Trimming at V came to 0 bases and at J to 3 bases, leaving 6 bases not matched to a gene. This CDR3 is CASSQERWEGTDTQYF. The CDR3 nucleotides are TGCGCCAGCAGCCAAGAAAGGTGGGAGGGGACAGATACGCAGTATTTT.

CDR3 sequence reads: CASRGTVPNYGYTF. The CDR3 DNA is TGTGCCAGCAGGGGGACAGTCCCGAACTATGGCTACACCTTC. V usage is TRBV28 and J usage is TRBJ1-2; 7 bases map to TRBD1. The germline V gene has CDR1 MDHEN and CDR2 SYDVKM. Germline trimming cut 6 bases from V and 2 bases from J; bases unmatched to any gene: 6. The CDR3 covers 14 residues.

The genes are TRBV11-2 and TRBJ2-7; 7 nucleotides match TRBD1. V was clipped by 5 bases and J by 3 bases; unmatched bases: 7. Germline V lookup: CDR1 SGHAT, CDR2 FQNNGV. This CDR3 is built from 14 residues. CDR3 region: CASSHRGLFYEQYF. The DNA of the CDR3 is TGTGCCAGCAGCCACAGGGGTCTTTTCTACGAGCAGTACTTC.

V and J are TRBV5-6 and TRBJ2-1, with D uncertain. V was cut by 2 bases and J by 5 bases, with 8 bases left in between. This CDR3 has 13 residues. The germline V gene encodes CDR1 SGHDT and CDR2 YYEEEE. CDR3 coding DNA: TGTGCCAGCAGCTTTGGGCAAAACAATGAGCAGTTCTTC. This encodes CASSFGQNNEQFF.

This rearrangement joins TRBV27 to TRBJ2-7, with D perhaps TRBD2 (6 bases). V was cut by 4 bases and J by 7 bases, with 14 bases left in between. CDR1 is MNHEY and CDR2 is SMNVEV in the germline V gene (reference sequence). The CDR3 has 13 residues. CDR3 region: CASSYPGGGEQYF. CDR3 nucleotide sequence: TGTGCCAGCAGTTATCCCGGAGGAGGGGAGCAGTACTTC.

V and J are TRBV6-1 and TRBJ2-7, with 13 bases aligning to TRBD2. Germline V gives CDR1 MNHNS, CDR2 SASEGT. After removal of 4 bases from V and 3 bases from J, the junction contained 15 bases not matched to a gene. The CDR3 loop spans 19 amino acids. The CDR3 spells CASSGHPLGLAGVNYEQYF. In DNA form, the CDR3 reads TGTGCCAGCAGTGGACACCCACTTGGACTAGCGGGAGTGAACTACGAGCAGTACTTC.

This chain joins TRBV19 and TRBJ1-1; possibly TRBD1 for D (6 bases). The V end lost 6 bases, the J end lost 11 bases, and 13 bases lay between the germline ends. The CDR3 is made up of 11 amino acids. The germline CDR1 and CDR2 sequences are LNHDA and SQIVND (reference sequence). This CDR3 is CASSQQGRAFF. The CDR3 DNA sequence: TGTGCCAGTAGCCAACAGGGTCGCGCTTTCTTT.

CDR3 amino acids: CASSPGVSGNTIYF. CDR3 sequence (DNA): TGTGCCAGCAGCCCCGGGGTCTCTGGAAACACCATATATTTT. The chain uses TRBV9 and TRBJ1-3; unclear D gene. CDR1 and CDR2 (germline): SGDLS, YYNGEE. V dropped 4 bases and J dropped 0 bases, with 8 bases sitting between them. This CDR3 is 14 amino acids long.

V and J are TRBV7-8 and TRBJ2-2, with 12 bases lining up with TRBD2. J lost 3 bases, V lost 5 bases, and 7 bases had no gene match. Germline loops: CDR1 SGHVS, CDR2 FQNEAQ. CDR3 length: 17 residues. CDR3 sequence: CASSPRLAGADTGELFF. The CDR3 DNA reads TGTGCCAGCAGCCCTCGACTAGCGGGAGCCGACACCGGGGAGCTGTTTTTT. Together with reference TRBV7-8 and TRBJ2-2, the CDR3 gives the full variable domain: GAGVSQSPRYKVAKRGQDVALRCDPISGHVSLFWYQQALGQGPEFLTYFQNEAQLDKSGLPSDRFFAERPEGSVSTLKIQRTQQEDSAVYLCASSPRLAGADTGELFFGEGSRLTVL.

V and J are TRBV2 and TRBJ2-7; D is uncertain. Germline V gene data show CDR1 as SNHLY and CDR2 as FYNNEI. Between the trimmed V and J ends, which lost 5 bases and 0 bases, there was a span of 14 bases. The length of the CDR3 is 15 residues. CDR3 nucleotides: TGTGCCAGCAGTCCATCATGGGCCTCCTCCTACGAGCAGTACTTC. This codes for CASSPSWASSYEQYF.

The chain combines TRBV19 with TRBJ2-5, with TRBD2 as a possible D gene (5 bases). The CDR3 totals 13 residues. In germline, CDR1 is LNHDA, CDR2 SQIVND (reference sequence). V dropped 2 bases and J dropped 5 bases, with 9 bases sitting between them. CDR3 residues: CASSIYSGETQYF. CDR3 sequence (DNA): TGTGCCAGTAGTATATACTCGGGGGAGACCCAGTACTTC.

This rearrangement joins TRBV7-3 to TRBJ2-2, with D unresolved. The germline gives CDR1 SGHTA, CDR2 FQGTGA. Between the trimmed V and J ends, which lost 5 bases and 7 bases, there was a span of 11 bases. The CDR3 loop spans 13 amino acids. In DNA, the CDR3 is TGTGCCAGCAGCCCATTAGAGAGCGGGGAGCTGTTTTTT. This encodes CASSPLESGELFF.